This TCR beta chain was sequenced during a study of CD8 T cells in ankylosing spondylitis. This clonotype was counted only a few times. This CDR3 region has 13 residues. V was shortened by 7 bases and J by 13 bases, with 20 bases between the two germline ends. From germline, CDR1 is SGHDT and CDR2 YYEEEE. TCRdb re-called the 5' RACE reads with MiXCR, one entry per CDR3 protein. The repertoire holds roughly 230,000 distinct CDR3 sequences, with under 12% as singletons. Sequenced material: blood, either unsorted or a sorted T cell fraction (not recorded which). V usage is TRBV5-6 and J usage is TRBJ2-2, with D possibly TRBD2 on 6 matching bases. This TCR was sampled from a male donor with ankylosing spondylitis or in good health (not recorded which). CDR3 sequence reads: CASGAGGLNGLFF. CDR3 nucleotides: TGTGCCAGCGGTGCTGGAGGGCTAAACGGGCTGTTTTTT. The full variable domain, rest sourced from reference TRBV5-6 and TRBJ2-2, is DAGVTQSPTHLIKTRGQQVTLRCSPKSGHDTVSWYQQALGQGPQFIFQYYEEEERQRGNFPDRFSGHQFPNYSSELNVNALLLGDSALYLCASGAGGLNGLFFGEGSRLTVL.